The 20 T cell receptor beta chains given below trace back to one sample, sequenced in a study of blood T cell repertoires in COVID-19. Sequenced by immunoSEQ multiplex PCR; TCRdb stores in-frame clones only, minus some. The data contain 40,000 to 55,000 clones, 88% of them singletons. Material for sequencing was peripheral blood. These receptors were obtained from a human donor in a cohort sampled during active COVID-19.

V gene TRBV12-5 combines with J gene TRBJ1-2; 9 bases agree with TRBD1. The germline gives CDR1 LGHNT, CDR2 FRNRAP. V shed 7 bases, J shed 4 bases, and the junction held 4 bases outside the gene matches. The CDR3 length is 13 residues. The CDR3 DNA reads TGTGCTAGTGTTAAGACAGGGGGCTATGGCTACACCTTC. Translating it yields CASVKTGGYGYTF.

The chain has TRBV15 and TRBJ1-4; unclear D gene. V was cut by 3 bases and J by 5 bases, with 10 bases left in between. Looked up from germline, CDR1 is LNHNV and CDR2 is YYDKDF (reference sequence). This CDR3 is 14 amino acids long. DNA of the CDR3: TGTGCCACCAGCAGCCGGGTCCAAAATGAAAAACTGTTTTTT. It encodes CATSSRVQNEKLFF.

The V and J genes are TRBV4-1 and TRBJ1-5, with 10 bases identical to TRBD1. The CDR3 extends over 15 amino acids. The junction had 6 bases not matched to a gene; V was cut back by 3 bases and J by 7 bases. CDR1 is MGHRA and CDR2 is YSYEKL in the germline V gene. The CDR3: CASSQTGGYRQPQHF. CDR3 DNA sequence: TGCGCCAGCAGCCAGACAGGGGGCTACCGACAGCCCCAGCATTTT.

The DNA for the CDR3 is TGTGCCAGCAGCTCCGTCAAAAAGCGGGGGTACTCTGGGGCCAACGTCCTGACTTTC. It yields the protein CASSSVKKRGYSGANVLTF. This rearrangement joins TRBV11-2 to TRBJ2-6, with 8 bases lining up with TRBD2. V dropped 4 bases and J dropped 0; count of bases not matched to a gene: 11. CDR1 SGHAT and CDR2 FQNNGV come from the germline V gene. The CDR3 is made up of 19 amino acids.

This clone was seen once. The rearrangement uses TRBV5-6 and TRBJ2-5; 7 bases are shared with TRBD2. Germline CDR1 and CDR2: SGHDT and YYEEEE. Germline trimming cut 0 bases from V and 4 bases from J; bases unmatched to any gene: 3. The length of the CDR3 is 14 residues. The CDR3 is CASSLGGGRETQYF. Written as DNA, the CDR3 is TGTGCCAGCAGCTTGGGCGGGGGTAGAGAGACCCAGTACTTC.

The V call is TRBV11-1, the J call TRBJ1-4; D ambiguous. CDR1 SGHAT and CDR2 FQDESV come from the germline V gene (reference sequence). The CDR3 runs 14 residues. Deletions cut 10 bases from V and 0 bases from J, with 12 bases between. For the CDR3, the DNA is TGTGCCACCTCCCTGACATCAACTAATGAAAAACTGTTTTTT. Amino acids: CATSLTSTNEKLFF.

The chain joins TRBV5-4 to TRBJ2-1, with a possible D match to TRBD2 (7 bases). This CDR3 has 16 amino acids. Trimming took 4 bases from V and 2 from J, leaving 16 bases between them. Germline-derived CDR1 and CDR2 are SGHNT and YYREEE (reference sequence). Here the CDR3 reads CASSIGGGPTYNEQFF. As DNA, the CDR3 is TGTGCCAGCAGCATTGGGGGGGGGCCCACCTACAATGAGCAGTTCTTC.

This clone was seen only once. This chain links TRBV27 with TRBJ1-2; D not resolved. Germline loops: CDR1 MNHEY, CDR2 SMNVEV (reference sequence). This CDR3 is 15 amino acids long. The V end lost 4 bases, the J end lost 2 bases, and 14 bases lay between the germline ends. The CDR3 DNA reads as TGTGCCAGCAGTTCAGTACTACATCCGAACTATGGCTACACCTTC. This gives the protein CASSSVLHPNYGYTF.

The DNA of the CDR3 is TGTGCCAGCAATCACTGGGGGCAGGGTGTTAACCCCGGGGAGCTGTTTTTT. Translated: CASNHWGQGVNPGELFF. J is TRBJ2-2 and V is TRBV2, with D possibly being TRBD1 (6 bases). Per the germline V gene, CDR1 is SNHLY and CDR2 is FYNNEI. The CDR3 spans 17 residues. Trimming stripped 7 bases from V and 6 bases from J, with 24 bases between.

In DNA, the CDR3 is TGTGCCAGCAGCGCACAGGAGTACAGGGCAACGGCCGGGGAGCTGTTTTTT. Translated, it gives CASSAQEYRATAGELFF. The genes are TRBV7-9 and TRBJ2-2; a weak D match, TRBD1 (6 bases). The germline V gene has CDR1 SEHNR and CDR2 FQNEAQ (reference sequence). CDR3 length: 17 residues. The germline V and J ends were trimmed by 5 bases and 6 bases, with 22 bases remaining between them.

The rearrangement links TRBV15 to TRBJ1-2, with 7 bases matching TRBD1. CDR1 is LNHNV and CDR2 is YYDKDF in the germline V gene (reference sequence). The length of the CDR3 is 14 residues. V lost 3 bases and J lost 1; bases outside the gene matches: 2. This CDR3 reads CATSSGQVNYGYTF. The CDR3 bases are TGTGCCACCAGCAGCGGACAGGTTAACTATGGCTACACCTTC.

This chain connects TRBV18 to TRBJ1-2; possible D gene TRBD1, 5 bases. With 4 bases removed from V and 5 bases from J, the gap between germline ends came to 14 bases. CDR3 length: 14 amino acids. Germline V gives CDR1 KGHSH, CDR2 LQKENI. Here the CDR3 reads CASSREAGLYGYTF. For the CDR3, the DNA is TGTGCCAGCTCACGCGAAGCAGGGTTGTATGGCTACACCTTC.

The gene calls are TRBV12-5 and TRBJ2-5; TRBD1 might be the D (5 bases). The CDR3 sequence is 13 residues long. Germline V gives CDR1 LGHNT, CDR2 FRNRAP. The V and J ends lost 6 bases and 2 bases respectively, with 10 bases between them. The CDR3 DNA reads as TGTGCTAGTGGAACAGGCGAGCAAGAGACCCAGTACTTC. Translation gives CASGTGEQETQYF.

The DNA of the CDR3 is TGTGCCAGCAGCTCCCGGGGAGGCGCGGGGGGGCAGGGAGATACGCAGTATTTT. Its protein is CASSSRGGAGGQGDTQYF. This chain joins TRBV7-2 and TRBJ2-3; TRBD2 matches at 9 bases. The CDR3 consists of 18 residues. With 4 bases clipped from V and 5 bases from J, the junction kept 16 bases outside the gene matches. From germline, CDR1 is SGHTA and CDR2 FQGNSA.

The rearrangement links TRBV6-5 to TRBJ1-5; 8 bases align to TRBD1. The junction had 5 bases not matched to a gene; V was cut back by 6 bases and J by 4 bases. Per the germline V gene, CDR1 is MNHEY and CDR2 is SVGAGI. There are 14 residues in the CDR3. CDR3 DNA: TGTGCCAGCAGGGAGACAGGGGAGAATCAGCCCCAGCATTTT. It encodes CASRETGENQPQHF.

The chain carries TRBV3-1 (or the pseudogene TRBV3-2) and TRBJ2-1; D may be TRBD2 (5 bases). There are 17 residues in the CDR3. V was trimmed by 0 bases and J by 1 base, leaving 13 bases between them. Germline CDR1 is LGHDT and CDR2 is YNNKEL (reference sequence). The DNA of the CDR3 is TGTGCCAGCAGCCAAGATACGGGGTCATTTTCCTACAATGAGCAGTTCTTC. Protein sequence: CASSQDTGSFSYNEQFF.

The rearrangement uses TRBV3-1 (or the pseudogene TRBV3-2) and TRBJ2-7, with 9 bases lining up with TRBD1. The junction had 8 bases not matched to a gene; V was cut back by 1 base and J by 1 base. Germline V gives CDR1 LGHDT, CDR2 YNNKEL (reference sequence). The CDR3 spans 17 residues. Here the CDR3 DNA reads TGTGCCAGCAGCCAAGGGTGGCGCGGACAGGGGTCCTACGAGCAGTACTTC. Encoded protein: CASSQGWRGQGSYEQYF.

This chain links TRBV24-1 with TRBJ2-1; D is unresolved. Trimming cost V 0 bases and J 3 bases, with 14 bases left between them. The CDR3 has 17 amino acids. Germline-derived CDR1 and CDR2 are KGHDR and SFDVKD. The CDR3 sequence: CATSDLDPGPFYNEQFF. CDR3 coding DNA: TGTGCCACCAGTGATTTGGATCCAGGCCCTTTCTACAATGAGCAGTTCTTC.

The J gene is TRBJ1-5, the V gene TRBV7-9, with 10 bases matching TRBD1. The CDR3 is made up of 15 amino acids. Germline loops: CDR1 SEHNR, CDR2 FQNEAQ (reference sequence). V gave up 10 bases and J gave up 4 bases; unmatched junction bases: 10. CDR3 sequence reads: CATVTGTGDNQPQHF. The CDR3 nucleotides are TGTGCCACCGTCACCGGGACAGGGGATAATCAGCCCCAGCATTTT.

This chain connects TRBV7-2 to TRBJ1-2, with 11 bases that match TRBD1. V lost 4 bases to trimming and J lost 7 bases; unmatched junction nucleotides: 5. Germline CDR1 is SGHTA and CDR2 is FQGNSA. The CDR3 runs to 14 residues. The CDR3 coding sequence is TGTGCCAGCAGCTCTGGACAGGGGGCGCTTGGCTACACCTTC. It codes for CASSSGQGALGYTF.